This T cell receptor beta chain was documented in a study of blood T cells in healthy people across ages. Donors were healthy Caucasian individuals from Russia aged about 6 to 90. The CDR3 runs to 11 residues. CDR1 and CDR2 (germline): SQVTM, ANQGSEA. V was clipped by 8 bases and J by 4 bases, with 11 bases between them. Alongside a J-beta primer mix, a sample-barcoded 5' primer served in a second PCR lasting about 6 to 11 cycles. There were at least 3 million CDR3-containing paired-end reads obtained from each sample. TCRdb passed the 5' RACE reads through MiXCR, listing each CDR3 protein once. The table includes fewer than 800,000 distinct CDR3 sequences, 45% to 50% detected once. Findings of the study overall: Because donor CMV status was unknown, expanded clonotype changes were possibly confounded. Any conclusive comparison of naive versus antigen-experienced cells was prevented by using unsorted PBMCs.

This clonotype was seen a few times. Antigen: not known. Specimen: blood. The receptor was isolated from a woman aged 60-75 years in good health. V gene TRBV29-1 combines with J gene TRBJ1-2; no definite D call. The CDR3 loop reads CSYWEGYGYTF. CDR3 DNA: TGCAGCTACTGGGAGGGCTATGGCTACACCTTC.